The 18 T cell receptor beta chains below were found in one sample sequenced in a study of cytomegalovirus exposure and HLA in healthy donors (dated by TCRdb to about 2017). Receptor libraries were prepared by the immunoSEQ multiplex PCR assay. For the multiplex PCR, a mixture combining 60 forward primers for TCR Vbeta segments and 13 reverse primers for TCR Jbeta segments was used. Sourced from immuneACCESS, this table was stored by TCRdb with only in-frame sequences that have V and J called. A share of the clones is absent; for the studies checked, an unresolved V gene accounts for under half, and the remainder has no known explanation. Here the sample has 120,000 to 150,000 clones; about 79% occur a single time. The ten most abundant clones make up 0.66% of the sample. The sample consisted of PBMCs. The source is a male donor in good health and CMV-seronegative.

Concerning this clone itself: Germline is not matched at one junction end, which may reflect a read error. Other nucleotide sequences from this sample produce the same CDR3. The chain carries TRBV19 and TRBJ2-7; unclear D gene. Germline V gives CDR1 LNHDA, CDR2 SQIVND (reference sequence). The CDR3 has 13 residues. The CDR3 DNA sequence: TGTGCCAGCAGTATAGAAGTCAGCTACGAGCAGTACTTC. Amino acid sequence: CASSIEVSYEQYF. Together with reference TRBV19 and TRBJ2-7, the CDR3 gives the full variable domain: DGGITQSPKYLFRKEGQNVTLSCEQNLNHDAMYWYRQDPGQGLRLIYYSQIVNDFQKGDIAEGYSVSREKKESFPLTVTSAQKNPTAFYLCASSIEVSYEQYFGPGTRLTVT.

The chain joins TRBV7-9 to TRBJ2-1; D remains unclear. V lost 3 bases, J lost 0 bases, and 3 bases lay in between. The length of the CDR3 is 13 residues. Germline CDR1 SEHNR, CDR2 FQNEAQ (reference sequence). The CDR3 region is CASSFRSYNEQFF. The DNA for the CDR3 is TGTGCCAGCAGCTTCCGCTCCTACAATGAGCAGTTCTTC.

For this clone: Other nucleotide sequences from this sample produce the same CDR3. The CDR3, as DNA: TGCGCCAGCAGCTTGGGACTAGCGGGGAGCCAAGAGACCCAGTACTTC. Protein: CASSLGLAGSQETQYF. The rearrangement joins TRBV5-1 to TRBJ2-5, with 11 bases lining up with TRBD2. J was trimmed by 1 base and V by 0 bases; bases with no gene match: 2. The CDR3 length is 16 residues. Germline lookup yields CDR1 SGHRS and CDR2 YFSETQ.

The genes are TRBV6-6 and TRBJ2-7; TRBD2 is a possible D gene (5 bases). The V gene's germline CDR1 is MNHNY and CDR2 SVGAGI (reference sequence). The V end was cut by 2 bases, the J end by 7 bases, with 15 bases between. This CDR3 spans 14 amino acids. CDR3 amino acids: CASSYPLDTGEQYF. The DNA of the CDR3 is TGTGCCAGCAGTTACCCCCTTGACACGGGGGAGCAGTACTTC.

The CDR3 DNA reads as TGTGCCAGCAGCTCATCCGGTACCCTATTGTTTTTT. Translation: CASSSSGTLLFF. This chain links TRBV9 with TRBJ1-4; no definite D call. The CDR3 is made up of 12 amino acids. Germline V CDR1 and CDR2: SGDLS, YYNGEE. Between the trimmed V and J ends, which lost 4 bases and 15 bases, there was a span of 16 bases.

The J gene is TRBJ1-5, the V gene TRBV6-5; D not resolved. Per the germline V gene, CDR1 is MNHEY and CDR2 is SVGAGI. This CDR3 comprises 14 residues. Trimming pared 8 bases from V and 0 bases from J, leaving 11 bases between. CDR3 residues: CASRMRDSNQPQHF. In nucleotides, the CDR3 is TGTGCCAGCCGTATGCGGGATAGCAATCAGCCCCAGCATTTT.

Turning to this clone: Other DNA sequences in this sample translate to the same CDR3. This sequence joins TRBV19 and TRBJ1-1, with D uncertain. This CDR3 has 12 amino acids. V was pared by 0 bases and J by 6 bases, with 5 bases between. The germline gives CDR1 LNHDA, CDR2 SQIVND (reference sequence). CDR3 sequence reads: CASSIDRAEAFF. The CDR3 region has the DNA TGTGCCAGTAGTATAGATCGAGCTGAAGCTTTCTTT.

This clone has more than one count but fewer than ten. The J gene is TRBJ2-7, the V gene TRBV5-1; possible D gene TRBD1, 6 bases. Germline values: CDR1 SGHRS, CDR2 YFSETQ. With 0 bases removed from V and 3 bases from J, the gap between germline ends came to 10 bases. The CDR3 totals 14 residues. CDR3 nucleotide sequence: TGCGCCAGCAGCTTGGGGGGGCCGCTCTACGAGCAGTACTTC. Translated, it gives CASSLGGPLYEQYF.

This clone was counted a single time. V gene TRBV27 combines with J gene TRBJ1-6, with 10 bases aligning to TRBD1. The CDR3 is made up of 18 amino acids. The ends lost 8 bases at V and 6 bases at J; junction bases unmatched: 16. Germline V gives CDR1 MNHEY, CDR2 SMNVEV (reference sequence). CDR3 DNA: TGTGCCAGCCGACGCGTGCTACTGGGACAGGGGATTAATTCACCCCTCCACTTT. It encodes CASRRVLLGQGINSPLHF.

The V gene is TRBV2, the J gene TRBJ1-1; D unclear. Germline assignment: CDR1 SNHLY and CDR2 FYNNEI. Trimming removed 5 bases from V and 5 bases from J, with 9 bases in between. The CDR3 spans 12 residues. The CDR3: CASSFRGTEAFF. CDR3 in DNA: TGTGCCAGCAGTTTCAGAGGGACTGAAGCTTTCTTT. Variable domain in full (rest from reference TRBV2 and TRBJ1-1): EPEVTQTPSHQVTQMGQEVILRCVPISNHLYFYWYRQILGQKVEFLVSFYNNEISEKSEIFDDQFSVERPDGSNFTLKIRSTKLEDSAMYFCASSFRGTEAFFGQGTRLTVV.

The chain combines TRBV11-3 with TRBJ1-1; D gene unclear. Germline V gene data show CDR1 as SGHNT and CDR2 as YENEEA. CDR3 length: 14 amino acids. V was shortened by 3 bases and J by 0 bases, with 8 bases between the two germline ends. DNA of the CDR3: TGTGCCAGCAGCTTCGTTAGCATGAACACTGAAGCTTTCTTT. This gives the protein CASSFVSMNTEAFF.

The V gene is TRBV6-4, the J gene TRBJ2-1; no definite D call. The germline V and J ends were trimmed by 3 bases and 5 bases, with 8 bases remaining between them. This CDR3 has 13 amino acids. Germline lookup yields CDR1 MRHNA and CDR2 SNTAGT. CDR3 sequence (DNA): TGTGCCAGCAGTGAGGCAGGTCACAATGAGCAGTTCTTC. Encoded protein: CASSEAGHNEQFF.

This chain uses TRBV5-1 with TRBJ1-1; possibly TRBD1 for D (6 bases). Germline loops: CDR1 SGHRS, CDR2 YFSETQ. V was clipped by 2 bases and J by 5 bases, with 13 bases between them. The CDR3 has 14 amino acids. The CDR3 loop reads CASSLQGSGTEAFF. The CDR3 DNA reads TGCGCCAGCAGCTTACAGGGATCGGGTACTGAAGCTTTCTTT.

The rearrangement links TRBV30 to TRBJ1-5, with no clear D. Per germline, CDR1 GTSNPN and CDR2 SVGIG (reference sequence). V was shortened by 5 bases and J by 0 bases, with 8 bases between the two germline ends. The CDR3 covers 13 residues. The CDR3 DNA reads TGTGCCTGGGCCGCGGATAGCAATCAGCCCCAGCATTTT. It codes for CAWAADSNQPQHF.

The genes are TRBV7-7 and TRBJ1-1; possibly TRBD1 for D (6 bases). The V end was cut by 4 bases, the J end by 6 bases, with 12 bases between. This CDR3 spans 13 amino acids. CDR1 and CDR2 from the germline V gene are SSHAT and FNYEAQ (reference sequence). The CDR3 protein is CASSSAPGAEAFF. The CDR3 DNA reads as TGTGCCAGCAGCTCCGCTCCAGGGGCTGAAGCTTTCTTT. Supplemented by reference TRBV7-7 and TRBJ1-1, the full variable domain reads GAGVSQSPRYKVTKRGQDVTLRCDPISSHATLYWYQQALGQGPEFLTYFNYEAQPDKSGLPSDRFSAERPEGSISTLTIQRTEQRDSAMYRCASSSAPGAEAFFGQGTRLTVV.

The V call is TRBV6-1, the J call TRBJ2-1, with TRBD2 identical over 8 bases. The CDR3 runs to 15 residues. V was pared by 1 base and J by 4 bases, with 3 bases of the junction left unmatched. Germline CDR1 and CDR2: MNHNS and SASEGT. The CDR3 DNA sequence: TGTGCCAGCAGTGAAGGCGGGGGGCGTTACAATGAGCAGTTCTTC. This codes for CASSEGGGRYNEQFF.

With regard to this clone: Other DNA sequences in the same sample also yield this CDR3. V and J are TRBV20-1 and TRBJ1-4; unclear D gene. The germline V gene has CDR1 DFQATT and CDR2 SNEGSKA (reference sequence). Trimming removed 0 bases at V and 7 bases at J, with 3 bases between. This CDR3 spans 11 amino acids. CDR3 region: CSARDREKLFF. The CDR3 coding sequence is TGCAGTGCTAGAGATCGTGAAAAACTGTTTTTT.

This clone appeared a few times. The chain has TRBV5-1 and TRBJ2-7; 12 bases match TRBD1. Germline CDR1 and CDR2: SGHRS and YFSETQ. V was clipped by 4 bases and J by 5 bases; unmatched bases: 4. CDR3 length: 14 amino acids. CDR3 sequence: CASSGGTGGNEQYF. Here the CDR3 DNA reads TGCGCCAGCAGCGGCGGGACAGGGGGCAACGAGCAGTACTTC.